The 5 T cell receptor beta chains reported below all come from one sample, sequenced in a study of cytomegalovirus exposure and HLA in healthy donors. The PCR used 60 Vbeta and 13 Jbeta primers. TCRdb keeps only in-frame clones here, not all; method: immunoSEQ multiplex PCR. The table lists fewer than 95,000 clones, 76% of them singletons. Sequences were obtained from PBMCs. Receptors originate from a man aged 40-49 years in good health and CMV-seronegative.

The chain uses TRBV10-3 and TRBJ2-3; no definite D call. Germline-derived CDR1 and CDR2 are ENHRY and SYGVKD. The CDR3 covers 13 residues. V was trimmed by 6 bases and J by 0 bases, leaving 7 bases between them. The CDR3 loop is CAISQTSTDTQYF. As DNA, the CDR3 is TGTGCCATCAGCCAGACTAGCACAGATACGCAGTATTTT.

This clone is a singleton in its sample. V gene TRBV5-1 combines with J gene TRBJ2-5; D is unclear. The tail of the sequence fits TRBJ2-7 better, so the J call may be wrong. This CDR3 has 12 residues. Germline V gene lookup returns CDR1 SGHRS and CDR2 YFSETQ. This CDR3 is CASSLAGSEQYF. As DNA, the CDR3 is TGCGCCAGCAGCTTGGCGGGTTCCGAGCAGTACTTC.

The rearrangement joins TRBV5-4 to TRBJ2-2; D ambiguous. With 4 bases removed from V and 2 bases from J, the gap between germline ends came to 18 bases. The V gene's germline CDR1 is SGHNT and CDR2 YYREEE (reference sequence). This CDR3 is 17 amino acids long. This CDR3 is CASSLGNWWLNTGELFF. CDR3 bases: TGTGCCAGCAGCCTAGGAAATTGGTGGTTAAACACCGGGGAGCTGTTTTTT.

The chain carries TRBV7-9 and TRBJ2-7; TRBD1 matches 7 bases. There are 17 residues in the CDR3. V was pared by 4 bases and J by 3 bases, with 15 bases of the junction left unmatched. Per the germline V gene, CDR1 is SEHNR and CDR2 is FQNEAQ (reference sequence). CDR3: CASSSNLMPTGNYEQYF. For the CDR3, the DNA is TGTGCCAGCAGCTCGAACCTTATGCCGACAGGGAACTACGAGCAGTACTTC.

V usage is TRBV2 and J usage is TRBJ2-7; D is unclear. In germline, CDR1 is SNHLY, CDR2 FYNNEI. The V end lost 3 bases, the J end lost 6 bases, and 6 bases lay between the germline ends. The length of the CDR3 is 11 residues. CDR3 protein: CASSEVGEQYF. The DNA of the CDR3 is TGTGCCAGCAGTGAGGTCGGCGAGCAGTACTTC.